This T cell receptor beta chain was observed in a study of cytomegalovirus exposure and HLA in healthy donors. In the PCR, 60 Vbeta and 13 Jbeta primers were used. Here immunoSEQ multiplex PCR was the method, and the copy in TCRdb shows in-frame clones only, minus some. The sample holds around 150,000 clones; approximately 80% are singletons and the top ten take about a tenth. Findings and caveats of the study: Further analysis was carried out later, and it showed several of the most significant clusters appearing linked to common viral pathogens.

A word on this clone: Antigen: not known.

The germline V gene has CDR1 SNHLY and CDR2 FYNNEI. The germline V and J ends were trimmed by 2 bases and 7 bases, with 17 bases remaining between them. The CDR3 runs 15 residues. The source of this sequence is a man in his late teens or twenties in good health and CMV-seropositive. This sequence joins TRBV2 and TRBJ1-2; tentatively, D is TRBD1 (5 bases). Sample: PBMCs. CDR3 nucleotides: TGTGCCAGCAGTGAATCAGGGTGGAGTTTGAGTGGCTACACCTTC. Its protein is CASSESGWSLSGYTF.